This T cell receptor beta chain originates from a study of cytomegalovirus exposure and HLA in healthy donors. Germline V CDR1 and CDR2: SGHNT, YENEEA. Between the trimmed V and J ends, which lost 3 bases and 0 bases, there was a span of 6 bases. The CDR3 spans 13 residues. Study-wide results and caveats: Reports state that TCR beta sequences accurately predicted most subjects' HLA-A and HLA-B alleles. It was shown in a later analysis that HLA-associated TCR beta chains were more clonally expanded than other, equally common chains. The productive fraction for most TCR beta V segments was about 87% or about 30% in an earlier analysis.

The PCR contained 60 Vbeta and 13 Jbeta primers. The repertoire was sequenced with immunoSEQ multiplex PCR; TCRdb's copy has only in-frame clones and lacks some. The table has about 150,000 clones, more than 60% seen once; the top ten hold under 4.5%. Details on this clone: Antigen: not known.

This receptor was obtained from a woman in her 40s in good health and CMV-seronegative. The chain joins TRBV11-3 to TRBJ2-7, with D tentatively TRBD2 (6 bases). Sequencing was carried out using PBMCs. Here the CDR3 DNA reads TGTGCCAGCAGCTTGGGGGGCTCCTACGAGCAGTACTTC. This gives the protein CASSLGGSYEQYF.